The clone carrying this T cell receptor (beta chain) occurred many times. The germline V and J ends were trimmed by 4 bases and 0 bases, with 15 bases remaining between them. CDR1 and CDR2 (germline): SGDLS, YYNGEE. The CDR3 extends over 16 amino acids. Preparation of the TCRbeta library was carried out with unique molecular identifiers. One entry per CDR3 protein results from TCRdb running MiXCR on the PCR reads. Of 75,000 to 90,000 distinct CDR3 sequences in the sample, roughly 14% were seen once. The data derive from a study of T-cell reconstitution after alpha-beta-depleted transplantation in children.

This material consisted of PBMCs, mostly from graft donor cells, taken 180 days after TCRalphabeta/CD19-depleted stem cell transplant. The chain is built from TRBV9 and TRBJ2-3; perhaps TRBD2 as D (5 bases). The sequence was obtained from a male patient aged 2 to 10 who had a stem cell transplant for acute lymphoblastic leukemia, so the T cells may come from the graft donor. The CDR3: CASSSSRGFSTDTQYF. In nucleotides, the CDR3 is TGTGCCAGCAGCTCCAGCCGAGGGTTTAGCACAGATACGCAGTATTTT.